The 25 T cell receptor beta chains reported below all come from one sample, sequenced in a study of blood T cell repertoires in COVID-19. The protocol was immunoSEQ multiplex PCR, while the TCRdb copy is restricted to in-frame clones and leaves out a portion. The sample contains roughly 58,000 clones, 72% of which appear only once. The sequencing input was PBMCs or T cells enriched from blood (not recorded which). The receptor set was obtained from a woman aged 55-70 years who had been exposed to COVID-19.

V is TRBV28 and J is TRBJ1-5; no definite D call. Germline values: CDR1 MDHEN, CDR2 SYDVKM. The CDR3 length is 13 residues. Trimming stripped 10 bases from V and 4 bases from J, with 14 bases between. The DNA for the CDR3 is TGTGCCACCAAACGCGGCGGGAATCAGCCCCAGCATTTT. It is translated as CATKRGGNQPQHF.

This chain links TRBV29-1 with TRBJ2-1; TRBD2 matches at 8 bases. Germline trimming cut 4 bases from V and 4 bases from J; bases unmatched to any gene: 3. Germline values: CDR1 SQVTM, CDR2 ANQGSEA. CDR3 length equals 13 residues. The CDR3 nucleotides are TGCAGCGTTGGTAGCGGGAAGTACAATGAGCAGTTCTTC. It translates to CSVGSGKYNEQFF.

The chain carries TRBV11-2 and TRBJ2-1; 7 nucleotides align to TRBD1. The CDR3 is 14 residues long. V trimming: 5 bases; J trimming: 4 bases; junction bases outside the gene matches: 5. Germline V lookup: CDR1 SGHAT, CDR2 FQNNGV. The CDR3, as DNA: TGTGCCAGCAGCCCAAGGGACAGATACAATGAGCAGTTCTTC. Its protein is CASSPRDRYNEQFF.

The CDR3 region has the DNA TGTGCCAGCAGCGTAGCTACGGACAGCTATCTGTTTTTT. Its protein is CASSVATDSYLFF. The J gene is TRBJ1-4, the V gene TRBV9; tentatively, D is TRBD1 (6 bases). Germline V CDR1 and CDR2: SGDLS, YYNGEE. The CDR3 loop spans 13 amino acids. Deletions cut 0 bases from V and 14 bases from J, with 14 bases between.

V usage is TRBV6-2 or TRBV6-3 and J usage is TRBJ1-5; the match to TRBD1 covers 7 bases. With V trimmed by 8 bases and J by 5 bases, 9 bases remained unmatched. CDR3 length equals 14 residues. Looked up from germline, CDR1 is MNHEY and CDR2 is SVGEGT. The CDR3 DNA follows: TGTGCCAGCGGCCTGAACAGGGGATATCAGCCCCAGCATTTT. It translates to CASGLNRGYQPQHF.

The CDR3 coding sequence is TGTGCCAGCAGCCTCCAAAATACAGGCACTGAAGCTTTCTTT. Translating gives CASSLQNTGTEAFF. The chain has TRBV7-3 and TRBJ1-1; D possibly corresponds to TRBD1 (5 bases). The CDR3 is 14 amino acids. V was clipped by 5 bases and J by 4 bases, with 14 bases between them. Germline CDR1 reads SGHTA; CDR2 reads FQGTGA.

The table lists this clone with a few counts. This chain connects TRBV10-3 to TRBJ2-7; possible D gene TRBD2, 6 bases. This CDR3 contains 14 residues. The germline CDR1 and CDR2 sequences are ENHRY and SYGVKD. V lost 4 bases and J lost 5, with 15 bases in between. In nucleotides, the CDR3 is TGTGCCATCAGTGGGGGGGATTGGGCCCACGAGCAGTACTTC. The encoded protein is CAISGGDWAHEQYF.

This sequence joins TRBV28 and TRBJ1-4; 7 bases fit TRBD1. The CDR3 extends over 14 amino acids. CDR1 is MDHEN and CDR2 is SYDVKM in the germline V gene. Trimming removed 6 bases from V and 5 bases from J; junction bases left unmatched: 6. CDR3 residues: CASSRQGINEKLFF. The CDR3 DNA sequence: TGTGCCAGCAGCCGACAGGGAATCAATGAAAAACTGTTTTTT. The variable domain in full, completed from reference TRBV28 and TRBJ1-4, reads DVKVTQSSRYLVKRTGEKVFLECVQDMDHENMFWYRQDPGLGLRLIYFSYDVKMKEKGDIPEGYSVSREKKERFSLILESASTNQTSMYLCASSRQGINEKLFFGSGTQLSVL.

The chain recombines TRBV18 with TRBJ2-3, with no clear D. Germline lookup yields CDR1 KGHSH and CDR2 LQKENI. V lost 0 bases and J lost 6, with 7 bases in between. This CDR3 has 13 amino acids. The CDR3 nucleotides read TGTGCCAGCTCACCACCTATAATGGATACGCAGTATTTT. This sequence encodes CASSPPIMDTQYF.

V usage is TRBV14 and J usage is TRBJ2-5; possible D gene TRBD2, 7 bases. With 1 base removed from V and 4 bases from J, the gap between germline ends came to 13 bases. The CDR3 is 15 residues long. Germline loops: CDR1 SGHDN, CDR2 FVKESK. CDR3 residues: CASSQVWRGLETQYF. Written as DNA, the CDR3 is TGTGCCAGCAGCCAAGTGTGGCGGGGGCTAGAGACCCAGTACTTC.

This chain connects TRBV24-1 to TRBJ2-3; 8 bases fit TRBD2. Trimming cost V 3 bases and J 1 base; bases outside gene matches: 2. The CDR3 length is 15 residues. CDR1 is KGHDR and CDR2 is SFDVKD in the germline V gene. CDR3 sequence: CATSDPAGGTDTQYF. In nucleotides, the CDR3 is TGTGCCACCAGTGATCCAGCGGGGGGCACAGATACGCAGTATTTT.

The genes are TRBV5-1 and TRBJ2-5; a weak D match, TRBD1 (6 bases). The germline gives CDR1 SGHRS, CDR2 YFSETQ. This CDR3 comprises 15 residues. V was shortened by 2 bases and J by 4 bases, with 15 bases between the two germline ends. For the CDR3, the DNA is TGCGCCAGCAGCTTACAGGGAAGGGCTTCAGAGACCCAGTACTTC. It translates to CASSLQGRASETQYF. The full variable domain, with the rest looked up from reference TRBV5-1 and TRBJ2-5, is KAGVTQTPRYLIKTRGQQVTLSCSPISGHRSVSWYQQTPGQGLQFLFEYFSETQRNKGNFPGRFSGRQFSNSRSEMNVSTLELGDSALYLCASSLQGRASETQYFGPGTRLLVL.

The chain carries TRBV27 and TRBJ2-7, with D possibly matching TRBD1 (5 bases). V shed 6 bases and J shed 2 bases, with 5 bases lying between them. This CDR3 has 11 amino acids. Germline V lookup: CDR1 MNHEY, CDR2 SMNVEV (reference sequence). The CDR3, as DNA: TGTGCCAGCAGGGACACCTACGAGCAGTACTTC. Translated, it gives CASRDTYEQYF.

This chain joins TRBV4-1 and TRBJ2-5, with a tentative D call TRBD2 (5 bases). The CDR3 has 15 residues. From germline, CDR1 is MGHRA and CDR2 YSYEKL. V lost 3 bases to trimming and J lost 1 base, with 12 bases between them. For the CDR3, the DNA is TGCGCCAGCAGCCATTCCACGGGGTCCCAAGAGACCCAGTACTTC. This sequence encodes CASSHSTGSQETQYF.

The V call is TRBV7-2, the J call TRBJ1-2, with 9 bases identical to TRBD1. Germline V gene sequence: CDR1 SGHTA, CDR2 FQGNSA. The CDR3 totals 14 residues. V lost 6 bases, J lost 5 bases, and 7 bases stayed unmatched. CDR3 region: CASRTTGGGYGYTF. As DNA, the CDR3 is TGTGCCAGCAGAACGACAGGGGGGGGTTATGGCTACACCTTC.

The genes are TRBV19 and TRBJ1-1, with 8 bases identical to TRBD1. The V gene end was trimmed by 4 bases and the J gene end by 10 bases; junction bases not matched to a gene: 8. This CDR3 is 13 amino acids long. Germline loops: CDR1 LNHDA, CDR2 SQIVND (reference sequence). CDR3 sequence: CASSTPGTGPAFF. In DNA, the CDR3 is TGTGCCAGTAGTACTCCCGGGACAGGTCCAGCTTTCTTT.

This clone turned up a few times. J is TRBJ2-7 and V is TRBV11-2, with 8 bases matching TRBD2. Germline values: CDR1 SGHAT, CDR2 FQNNGV. J was trimmed by 7 bases and V by 1 base; bases with no gene match: 9. This CDR3 has 15 residues. CDR3 coding DNA: TGTGCCAGCAGCTTAGGAGCGGGGGATCCGAGAGAGCAGTACTTC. It yields the protein CASSLGAGDPREQYF. The full variable domain, rest sourced from reference TRBV11-2 and TRBJ2-7, is EAGVAQSPRYKIIEKRQSVAFWCNPISGHATLYWYQQILGQGPKLLIQFQNNGVVDDSQLPKDRFSAERLKGVDSTLKIQPAKLEDSAVYLCASSLGAGDPREQYFGPGTRLTVT.

The chain has TRBV28 and TRBJ2-1; D unclear. The CDR3 runs 15 residues. Germline CDR1 is MDHEN and CDR2 is SYDVKM. Trimming removed 1 base from V and 6 bases from J, with 13 bases in between. CDR3 protein: CASSLLAFSFNEQFF. The CDR3 DNA reads as TGTGCCAGCAGTTTATTAGCCTTTAGTTTCAATGAGCAGTTCTTC.

V gene TRBV28 combines with J gene TRBJ2-7, with 8 positions matching TRBD1. V lost 8 bases and J lost 8; bases outside the gene matches: 14. The CDR3 consists of 14 residues. The germline CDR1 and CDR2 sequences are MDHEN and SYDVKM. The CDR3 nucleotides read TGTGCCAGCCTCTTACCGGGACAGGTTAATCAGCAGTACTTC. It is translated as CASLLPGQVNQQYF.

V is TRBV6-5 and J is TRBJ1-2, with 7 bases matching TRBD1. Germline lookup yields CDR1 MNHEY and CDR2 SVGAGI. V was pared by 6 bases and J by 3 bases, with 4 bases of the junction left unmatched. The CDR3 length is 13 residues. This chain's CDR3 is CASRAGTDYGYTF. The CDR3 nucleotides are TGTGCCAGCAGAGCCGGGACAGACTATGGCTACACCTTC.

This clone was found a few times. The chain uses TRBV12-2 and TRBJ2-1; the D call in the table, TRBD2, was not verified against the DNA. TRBV12-2 is a pseudogene locus. The CDR3 is 16 residues long. The CDR3 region has the DNA TGTGCAAGTCGCTTAGCGACTAGCGGGAGCTACAATGAGCAGTTCTTC. This translates into CASRLATSGSYNEQFF.

This sequence joins TRBV5-4 and TRBJ1-2; 7 bases are a match to TRBD1. The CDR3 length is 14 residues. V dropped 0 bases and J dropped 3; count of bases not matched to a gene: 2. Germline CDR1 is SGHNT and CDR2 is YYREEE (reference sequence). CDR3 residues: CASSLAGTDYGYTF. CDR3 DNA: TGTGCCAGCAGCTTGGCAGGGACAGACTATGGCTACACCTTC.

The table lists this clone with a few counts. The chain employs TRBV3-1 (or the pseudogene TRBV3-2) and TRBJ1-2, with TRBD1 as a possible D gene (5 bases). CDR3 size: 15 residues. V gave up 4 bases and J gave up 7 bases, with 19 bases separating them. The germline V gene encodes CDR1 LGHDT and CDR2 YNNKEL (reference sequence). DNA for the CDR3: TGTGCCAGCAGCCCTCGTTGGGGCTCGCGGAGTGGCTACACCTTC. It codes for CASSPRWGSRSGYTF.

The rearrangement joins TRBV11-2 to TRBJ2-5; D may be TRBD2 (6 bases). V was cut by 3 bases and J by 1 base, with 12 bases left in between. Germline V CDR1 and CDR2: SGHAT, FQNNGV. The CDR3 consists of 15 residues. CDR3 nucleotides: TGTGCCAGCAGCTTGTTTGGGGGGAGCCAAGAGACCCAGTACTTC. This gives the protein CASSLFGGSQETQYF.

The rearrangement joins TRBV9 to TRBJ2-2; 8 bases align to TRBD2. V was pared by 2 bases and J by 3 bases, with 3 bases of the junction left unmatched. This CDR3 contains 15 residues. CDR1 and CDR2 from the germline V gene are SGDLS and YYNGEE. This chain's CDR3 is CASSVGTRDTGELFF. DNA for the CDR3: TGTGCCAGCAGCGTCGGGACTAGAGACACCGGGGAGCTGTTTTTT. The whole variable domain, remainder taken from reference TRBV9 and TRBJ2-2, is DSGVTQTPKHLITATGQRVTLRCSPRSGDLSVYWYQQSLDQGLQFLIQYYNGEERAKGNILERFSAQQFPDLHSELNLSSLELGDSALYFCASSVGTRDTGELFFGEGSRLTVL.